This T cell receptor (beta chain) was found in a study of blood T cell repertoires in COVID-19. Repertoires were generated with immunoSEQ multiplex PCR, while TCRdb's copy carries only in-frame clones and drops some. The data contain around 220,000 clones, 75% to 95% of them singletons. The sequence was collected from a woman aged 18-29 years who had recovered from COVID-19. Sequencing input: PBMCs or T cells enriched from blood (not recorded which).

The CDR3 loop reads CASSLRQGSLYGYTF. In DNA form, the CDR3 reads TGTGCCAGCAGCCTAAGACAGGGCAGCCTCTATGGCTACACCTTC. This sequence joins TRBV7-3 and TRBJ1-2; 7 bases are shared with TRBD1. Germline CDR1 reads SGHTA; CDR2 reads FQGTGA. V lost 5 bases and J lost 4; bases outside the gene matches: 10. The CDR3 is made up of 15 amino acids.